The next 8 T cell receptor beta chains were all read from a single sample in a study of type 1 regulatory T cells. The antigens of these receptors remain unknown. Using its own MiXCR run on the reads, TCRdb lists one record per CDR3 protein. This table holds 20,000 to 25,000 distinct CDR3 sequences, over 55% found once. Sequencing was carried out using cultured T cells, either the whole culture or a sorted T cell fraction (not recorded which). Subset indicated: Tr1-enriched cell product generated in vitro against host alloantigens. The receptor source for this set is a human donor in good health.

The chain uses TRBV11-2 and TRBJ2-7; unclear D gene. The CDR3 runs to 13 residues. Germline V gives CDR1 SGHAT, CDR2 FQNNGV. Trimming stripped 0 bases from V and 6 bases from J, with 9 bases between. The CDR3 region has the DNA TGTGCCAGCAGCTTAGATGGAAAAGGCGAGCAGTACTTC. Its translation: CASSLDGKGEQYF.

The chain links TRBV12-3 or TRBV12-4 to TRBJ2-1; 9 bases are a match to TRBD2. The length of the CDR3 is 15 residues. V lost 1 base to trimming and J lost 9 bases; unmatched junction nucleotides: 7. The CDR3 is CASSLVGGGAGEQFF. CDR3 bases: TGTGCCAGCAGTTTAGTGGGCGGGGGGGCCGGTGAGCAGTTCTTC.

This clonotype showed up just a few times. The chain is built from TRBV6-2 or TRBV6-3 and TRBJ2-4, with 13 bases lining up with TRBD2. The germline V gene has CDR1 MNHEY and CDR2 SVGEGT. V shed 4 bases and J 9 bases; nucleotides not matched to a gene: 9. There are 16 residues in the CDR3. The chain's CDR3 is CASSFSTSGGPGIQYF. The CDR3 nucleotides are TGTGCCAGCAGTTTCTCGACTAGCGGGGGGCCAGGCATTCAGTACTTC.

This chain links TRBV3-1 with TRBJ1-4; D remains unclear. The V and J ends lost 4 bases and 11 bases respectively, with 23 bases between them. The CDR3 consists of 16 residues. Germline V gives CDR1 LGHDT, CDR2 YNNKEL (reference sequence). CDR3 protein: CASSLDRGQITTKLFF. CDR3 nucleotide sequence: TGTGCCAGCAGCCTGGACCGTGGGCAGATTACCACTAAACTGTTTTTT.

CDR3 DNA: TGTGCCAGCAGCTGGGCGCAGAACACCGGGGAGCTGTTTTTT. This sequence encodes CASSWAQNTGELFF. The genes are TRBV6-1 and TRBJ2-2; D not certain. The CDR3 consists of 14 residues. The germline V gene has CDR1 MNHNS and CDR2 SASEGT. Trimming shortened V by 6 bases and J by 1 base, and 9 bases separated the two germline ends.

The genes are TRBV20-1 and TRBJ2-6; D may be TRBD1 (5 bases). Between the trimmed V and J ends, which lost 0 bases and 0 bases, there was a span of 9 bases. The CDR3 spans 16 residues. CDR1 is DFQATT, CDR2 SNEGSKA, per germline (reference sequence). Here the CDR3 reads CSARDLRVSGANVLTF. The CDR3 region has the DNA TGCAGTGCTAGAGATCTCAGGGTCTCTGGGGCCAACGTCCTGACTTTC.

This clonotype was recorded a few times. The rearrangement joins TRBV7-2 to TRBJ1-6; 9 bases map to TRBD1. The CDR3 runs 16 residues. The V and J ends lost 3 bases and 7 bases, in that order; junction bases with no gene match: 7. Germline CDR1 is SGHTA and CDR2 is FQGNSA. DNA for the CDR3: TGTGCCAGCAGCTTTACCGGGACAGGGCACAATTCACCCCTCCACTTT. The encoded protein is CASSFTGTGHNSPLHF.

The chain carries TRBV5-1 and TRBJ2-7; D remains ambiguous. Trimming shortened V by 0 bases and J by 2 bases, and 9 bases separated the two germline ends. CDR3 length: 14 amino acids. The germline V gene has CDR1 SGHRS and CDR2 YFSETQ. This chain's CDR3 is CASSLGFGTYEQYF. DNA for the CDR3: TGCGCCAGCAGCTTGGGTTTCGGAACCTACGAGCAGTACTTC.